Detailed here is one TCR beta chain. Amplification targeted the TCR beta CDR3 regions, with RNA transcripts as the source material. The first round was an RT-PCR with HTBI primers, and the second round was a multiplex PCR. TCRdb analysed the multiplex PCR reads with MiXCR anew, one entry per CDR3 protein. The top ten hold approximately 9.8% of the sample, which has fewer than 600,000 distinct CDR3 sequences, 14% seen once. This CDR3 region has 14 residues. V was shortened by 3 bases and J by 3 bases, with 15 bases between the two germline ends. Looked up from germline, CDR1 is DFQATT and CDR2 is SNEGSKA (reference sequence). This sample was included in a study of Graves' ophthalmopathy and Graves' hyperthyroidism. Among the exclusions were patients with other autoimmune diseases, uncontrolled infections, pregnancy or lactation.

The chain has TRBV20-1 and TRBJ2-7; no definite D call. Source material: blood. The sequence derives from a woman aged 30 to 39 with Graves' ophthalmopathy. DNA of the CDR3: TGCAGTGCTAGGGCCGTGGACGGCGGCTACGAGCAGTACTTC. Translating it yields CSARAVDGGYEQYF.